Each of the 14 T cell receptor beta chains below was sequenced from the same sample in a study of blood T cell repertoires in COVID-19. Here immunoSEQ multiplex PCR was the method, and the copy in TCRdb shows in-frame clones only, minus some. The table records under 250,000 clones, 85% of them present only once. The source material was peripheral blood. The receptor set was obtained from a woman in her fifties or sixties with active or convalescent COVID-19.

The V gene is TRBV29-1, the J gene TRBJ2-5; D uncertain. The V gene's germline CDR1 is SQVTM and CDR2 ANQGSEA. V was trimmed by 2 bases and J by 12 bases, leaving 4 bases between them. CDR3 length: 8 residues. As DNA, the CDR3 is TGCAGCGTTGAACCGGAGTACTTC. Translated: CSVEPEYF.

The rearrangement joins TRBV24-1 to TRBJ1-5, with 7 bases lining up with TRBD1. V was clipped by 4 bases and J by 5 bases; unmatched bases: 7. Germline values: CDR1 KGHDR, CDR2 SFDVKD. The length of the CDR3 is 15 residues. This chain's CDR3 is CATSDRQGGYQPQHF. CDR3 DNA: TGTGCCACCAGTGACCGTCAGGGGGGCTATCAGCCCCAGCATTTT.

This chain links TRBV18 with TRBJ1-5, with D uncertain. Germline V gives CDR1 KGHSH, CDR2 LQKENI. This CDR3 region has 13 residues. With 4 bases removed from V and 0 bases from J, the gap between germline ends came to 4 bases. CDR3 DNA sequence: TGTGCCAGCTCACTCTTTAGCAATCAGCCCCAGCATTTT. Translation: CASSLFSNQPQHF. Full variable domain (missing parts from reference TRBV18 and TRBJ1-5): NAGVMQNPRHLVRRRGQEARLRCSPMKGHSHVYWYRQLPEEGLKFMVYLQKENIIDESGMPKERFSAEFPKEGPSILRIQQVVRGDSAAYFCASSLFSNQPQHFGDGTRLSIL.

The V gene is TRBV5-4, the J gene TRBJ2-6; perhaps TRBD1 as D (5 bases). Trimming left V 1 base short and J 2 bases short, with 10 bases between. The CDR3 sequence is 16 residues long. Germline CDR1 reads SGHNT; CDR2 reads YYREEE (reference sequence). The CDR3 loop reads CASSLSPTAGANVLTF. The CDR3 DNA is TGTGCCAGCAGCTTGTCTCCGACAGCTGGGGCCAACGTCCTGACTTTC.

This chain joins TRBV6-6 and TRBJ2-7; TRBD2 matches 7 bases. Germline V gene lookup returns CDR1 MNHNY and CDR2 SVGAGI (reference sequence). The V gene end was trimmed by 6 bases and the J gene end by 3 bases; junction bases not matched to a gene: 5. This CDR3 region has 13 residues. CDR3 sequence reads: CASSDGGFYEQYV. Here the CDR3 DNA reads TGTGCCAGCAGCGACGGGGGGTTCTACGAGCAGTACGTC.

This chain connects TRBV11-2 to TRBJ2-3; D remains unclear. The CDR3 has 12 residues. The ends were cut back, 5 bases at V and 6 bases at J, with 9 bases in the middle. Germline CDR1 SGHAT, CDR2 FQNNGV. CDR3 nucleotides: TGTGCCAGCAGCCTTTCCGGGGATACGCAGTATTTT. It translates to CASSLSGDTQYF.

The chain combines TRBV3-1 (or the pseudogene TRBV3-2) with TRBJ1-6, with D perhaps matching TRBD1 (6 bases). Germline V gene lookup returns CDR1 LGHDT and CDR2 YNNKEL (reference sequence). The V and J ends lost 2 bases and 7 bases respectively, with 9 bases between them. The CDR3 runs 14 residues. The CDR3 bases are TGTGCCAGCAGCCAAACCAGGGGAAATTCACCCCTCCACTTT. Encoded protein: CASSQTRGNSPLHF.

V is TRBV5-5 and J is TRBJ1-6; D unclear. The germline V gene has CDR1 SGHKS and CDR2 YYEKEE (reference sequence). Trimming pared 3 bases from V and 3 bases from J, leaving 13 bases between. The CDR3 covers 16 residues. CDR3 DNA: TGTGCCAGCAGCTCTGGGGAGGGTAACTATAATTCACCCCTCCACTTT. Protein sequence: CASSSGEGNYNSPLHF.

The chain employs TRBV6-1 and TRBJ1-2; the match to TRBD1 covers 7 bases. There are 14 residues in the CDR3. Germline lookup yields CDR1 MNHNS and CDR2 SASEGT. The ends lost 1 base at V and 6 bases at J; junction bases unmatched: 5. The CDR3 nucleotides are TGTGCCAGCAGTGAAGACAGGGGAAATGATGGCTACACCTTC. This translates into CASSEDRGNDGYTF.

The J gene is TRBJ2-2, the V gene TRBV6-2 or TRBV6-3, with 8 bases fitting TRBD2. Per the germline V gene, CDR1 is MNHEY and CDR2 is SVGEGT. The CDR3 is 18 residues long. V shed 4 bases and J 3 bases; nucleotides not matched to a gene: 13. In DNA form, the CDR3 reads TGTGCCAGCAGTTCTTTGAGGACTAGCAATGGGGACACCGGGGAGCTGTTTTTT. It codes for CASSSLRTSNGDTGELFF.

This rearrangement joins TRBV5-1 to TRBJ1-3, with unresolved D. The germline V and J ends were trimmed by 0 bases and 6 bases, with 7 bases remaining between them. The length of the CDR3 is 13 residues. CDR1 is SGHRS, CDR2 YFSETQ, per germline. In nucleotides, the CDR3 is TGCGCCAGCAGCTTGGAATCCGTAAACACCATATATTTT. Encoded protein: CASSLESVNTIYF.

This chain links TRBV18 with TRBJ1-4; D unresolved. CDR3 length: 12 residues. Trimming left V 2 bases short and J 9 bases short, with 7 bases between. Germline loops: CDR1 KGHSH, CDR2 LQKENI. In DNA form, the CDR3 reads TGTGCCAGCTCACCAGAGACTAAAAAACTGTTTTTT. Translated, it gives CASSPETKKLFF.

V and J are TRBV4-2 and TRBJ2-5; unclear D gene. Germline values: CDR1 LGHNA, CDR2 YNFKEQ. Trimming took off 0 bases at V and 1 base at J, with 6 bases between the two ends. The CDR3 length is 14 residues. The CDR3 bases are TGTGCCAGCAGCCAAGAACAGTTCCAAGAGACCCAGTACTTC. Translating gives CASSQEQFQETQYF.

This clone appeared a single time. The rearrangement links TRBV10-3 to TRBJ2-3; the match to TRBD1 covers 8 bases. Germline CDR1 is ENHRY and CDR2 is SYGVKD. Trimming removed 6 bases from V and 4 bases from J; junction bases left unmatched: 3. The CDR3 loop spans 13 amino acids. For the CDR3, the DNA is TGTGCCATCAGCCTACAGGGGGCAGATACGCAGTATTTT. Its translation: CAISLQGADTQYF.